These 26 T cell receptor beta chains were sequenced from one sample in a study of cytomegalovirus exposure and HLA in healthy donors. Both 60 Vbeta primers and 13 Jbeta primers went into the PCR. TCRdb's table, derived via immunoSEQ multiplex PCR, lists solely in-frame clones and lacks some. Of about 100,000 clones listed, 84% were seen once; the top ten hold 0.9% to 1.5%. Sequenced: PBMCs. These receptors were taken from a woman aged 18-29 years in good health and CMV-seronegative.

CDR3 coding DNA: TGTGCCTGGAGTGTGCAGGGGGCCTACGAGCAGTACTTC. It yields the protein CAWSVQGAYEQYF. The chain joins TRBV30 to TRBJ2-7; 7 bases match TRBD1. J was trimmed by 2 bases and V by 0 bases; bases with no gene match: 1. This CDR3 has 13 residues. Germline V lookup: CDR1 GTSNPN, CDR2 SVGIG (reference sequence).

The chain has TRBV6-1 and TRBJ2-7, with TRBD2 identical over 10 bases. CDR1 and CDR2 (germline): MNHNS, SASEGT. There are 15 residues in the CDR3. Trimming removed 8 bases from V and 6 bases from J; junction bases left unmatched: 13. CDR3 in DNA: TGTGCCAGCGATCACTCTAGCGGGAGTGCGGTCGAGCAGTACTTC. It is translated as CASDHSSGSAVEQYF.

This clone was picked up one time. This chain joins TRBV7-2 and TRBJ2-1, with D possibly matching TRBD1 (7 bases). There are 15 residues in the CDR3. CDR1 is SGHTA and CDR2 is FQGNSA in the germline V gene. Trimming removed 6 bases at V and 6 bases at J, with 18 bases between. The CDR3 sequence: CASRPSAGQFNEQFF. DNA for the CDR3: TGTGCCAGCAGACCAAGCGCGGGACAGTTCAATGAGCAGTTCTTC.

For this clone: Other nucleotide sequences from this sample produce the same CDR3. This chain uses TRBV5-6 with TRBJ2-7; possible D gene TRBD2, 5 bases. CDR1 SGHDT and CDR2 YYEEEE come from the germline V gene. The CDR3 contains 16 residues. Trimming took 6 bases from V and 0 from J, leaving 19 bases between them. The CDR3 sequence is CASTLGISGNSYEQYF. CDR3 in DNA: TGTGCCAGCACCCTTGGTATAAGCGGAAACTCCTACGAGCAGTACTTC. The complete variable domain, with remaining parts taken from reference TRBV5-6 and TRBJ2-7, reads DAGVTQSPTHLIKTRGQQVTLRCSPKSGHDTVSWYQQALGQGPQFIFQYYEEEERQRGNFPDRFSGHQFPNYSSELNVNALLLGDSALYLCASTLGISGNSYEQYFGPGTRLTVT.

This clone has just a few counts. The chain couples TRBV18 to TRBJ2-6, with 8 bases matching TRBD1. From germline, CDR1 is KGHSH and CDR2 LQKENI. J was trimmed by 6 bases and V by 5 bases; bases with no gene match: 6. CDR3 length equals 15 residues. The CDR3 is CASSGDRLEANVLTF. The CDR3 region has the DNA TGTGCCAGCTCAGGGGACAGGTTAGAGGCCAACGTCCTGACTTTC.

The CDR3 DNA follows: TGTGCCAGCAGCGGCGGAGAAACAGGGCTCCTCCCAGATACGCAGTATTTT. It translates to CASSGGETGLLPDTQYF. This chain connects TRBV7-9 to TRBJ2-3; D is perhaps TRBD1 (6 bases). Germline lookup yields CDR1 SEHNR and CDR2 FQNEAQ (reference sequence). The V gene lost 5 bases and the J gene lost 4 bases, with 22 bases spanning the gap. The CDR3 extends over 17 amino acids. Combining the CDR3 with reference TRBV7-9 and TRBJ2-3 gives the whole variable domain DTGVSQNPRHKITKRGQNVTFRCDPISEHNRLYWYRQTLGQGPEFLTYFQNEAQLEKSRLLSDRFSAERPKGSFSTLEIQRTEQGDSAMYLCASSGGETGLLPDTQYFGPGTRLTVL.

The chain is built from TRBV5-5 and TRBJ1-2; 8 nucleotides line up with TRBD1. In germline, CDR1 is SGHKS, CDR2 YYEKEE (reference sequence). This CDR3 contains 13 residues. Trimming at V came to 0 bases and at J to 14 bases, leaving 9 bases not matched to a gene. The CDR3 region has the DNA TGTGCCAGCAGCTTGGAATTGCAGGGACAGGATACCTTC. This encodes CASSLELQGQDTF.

This chain's CDR3 is CASSDRGEVIYGYTF. In DNA form, the CDR3 reads TGTGCCAGCAGTGATCGGGGGGAGGTTATCTATGGCTACACCTTC. The chain employs TRBV6-1 and TRBJ1-2; a weak D match, TRBD1 (5 bases). Germline V CDR1 and CDR2: MNHNS, SASEGT. V lost 3 bases to trimming and J lost 4 bases, with 15 bases between them. The length of the CDR3 is 15 residues.

The gene calls are TRBV7-3 and TRBJ2-1, with D hard to call. The germline V gene has CDR1 SGHTA and CDR2 FQGTGA. V shed 2 bases and J shed 4 bases, with 9 bases lying between them. The CDR3 has 14 residues. Here the CDR3 DNA reads TGTGCCAGCAGCTTAGGCCCTCCTTACAATGAGCAGTTCTTC. As protein: CASSLGPPYNEQFF. Drawing the rest from reference TRBV7-3 and TRBJ2-1, the complete variable domain is GAGVSQTPSNKVTEKGKYVELRCDPISGHTALYWYRQSLGQGPEFLIYFQGTGAADDSGLPNDRFFAVRPEGSVSTLKIQRTERGDSAVYLCASSLGPPYNEQFFGPGTRLTVL.

J is TRBJ2-7 and V is TRBV5-1; D is possibly TRBD1 (6 bases). CDR1 and CDR2 from the germline V gene are SGHRS and YFSETQ. Deletions cut 5 bases from V and 5 bases from J, with 11 bases between. The CDR3 extends over 12 amino acids. Here the CDR3 reads CASSEQGNEQYF. The DNA for the CDR3 is TGCGCCAGCAGTGAACAGGGAAACGAGCAGTACTTC.

The rearrangement uses TRBV2 and TRBJ2-1; 12 bases align to TRBD2. This CDR3 contains 14 residues. The J segment lost 6 bases and the V segment lost 6 bases, leaving 3 bases of the junction unmatched. Looked up from germline, CDR1 is SNHLY and CDR2 is FYNNEI. The DNA of the CDR3 is TGTGCCAGCAGCTCGACTAGCGGGGGCAATGAGCAGTTCTTC. Amino acids: CASSSTSGGNEQFF.

V usage is TRBV6-5 and J usage is TRBJ2-7; perhaps TRBD1 as D (6 bases). Trimming left V 5 bases short and J 5 bases short, with 16 bases between. Per germline, CDR1 MNHEY and CDR2 SVGAGI. CDR3 length: 14 amino acids. CDR3 sequence (DNA): TGTGCCAGCAGTGCCCCATCGGGACACCACGAGCAGTACTTC. Protein sequence: CASSAPSGHHEQYF.

The rearrangement uses TRBV5-1 and TRBJ1-2; possible D gene TRBD1, 5 bases. The CDR3 is made up of 14 amino acids. The germline gives CDR1 SGHRS, CDR2 YFSETQ. Trimming removed 5 bases at V and 4 bases at J, with 15 bases between. CDR3 coding DNA: TGCGCCAGCAGGACCGTAGGGGTGGGCTATGGCTACACCTTC. As protein: CASRTVGVGYGYTF.

The chain uses TRBV11-2 and TRBJ2-3; 11 positions match TRBD2. The CDR3 totals 18 residues. CDR1 SGHAT and CDR2 FQNNGV come from the germline V gene. V shed 5 bases and J 0 bases; nucleotides not matched to a gene: 10. Written as DNA, the CDR3 is TGTGCCAGCAGCCTTAGCGGGAGGGCCTTCTCTAGCACAGATACGCAGTATTTT. It codes for CASSLSGRAFSSTDTQYF.

The chain joins TRBV7-9 to TRBJ2-7; 8 bases are shared with TRBD1. Germline lookup yields CDR1 SEHNR and CDR2 FQNEAQ (reference sequence). The CDR3 has 15 amino acids. V gave up 5 bases and J gave up 2 bases; unmatched junction bases: 8. The CDR3 coding sequence is TGTGCCAGCAGCCCCCTCGCGACAGGGGCCTACGAGCAGTACTTC. Translated, it gives CASSPLATGAYEQYF. Full variable domain (outside the CDR3, taken from reference TRBV7-9 and TRBJ2-7): DTGVSQNPRHKITKRGQNVTFRCDPISEHNRLYWYRQTLGQGPEFLTYFQNEAQLEKSRLLSDRFSAERPKGSFSTLEIQRTEQGDSAMYLCASSPLATGAYEQYFGPGTRLTVT.

The chain combines TRBV25-1 with TRBJ1-2; the D gene is possibly TRBD1 (5 bases). This CDR3 region has 18 residues. V lost 0 bases and J lost 5, with 22 bases in between. In germline, CDR1 is MGHDK, CDR2 SYGVNS. This CDR3 reads CASSEYGAGHNGDYGYTF. The CDR3 DNA follows: TGTGCCAGCAGTGAATATGGGGCAGGACACAATGGCGATTATGGCTACACCTTC.

This clone was seen more than once but under ten times. The chain employs TRBV9 and TRBJ1-4; D might be TRBD1 (5 bases). Per the germline V gene, CDR1 is SGDLS and CDR2 is YYNGEE. The V end was cut by 0 bases, the J end by 7 bases, with 13 bases between. The CDR3 has 15 residues. The CDR3 DNA is TGTGCCAGCAGCGTAGGCGTGGGGACTGGTGAAAAACTGTTTTTT. It codes for CASSVGVGTGEKLFF. Supplemented by reference TRBV9 and TRBJ1-4, the full variable domain reads DSGVTQTPKHLITATGQRVTLRCSPRSGDLSVYWYQQSLDQGLQFLIQYYNGEERAKGNILERFSAQQFPDLHSELNLSSLELGDSALYFCASSVGVGTGEKLFFGSGTQLSVL.

As regards this clone: One end of the junction fails to match germline, which may point to a read error. The chain joins TRBV6-1 to TRBJ2-5; 15 bases map to TRBD2. The CDR3 is 20 residues long. Germline CDR1 is MNHNS and CDR2 is SASEGT. In nucleotides, the CDR3 is TGTGCCAGCAGTGCCAGACCTGGGACTAGCGGGGGGATTAGTAAAGAGATCCAGTACTTC. It codes for CASSARPGTSGGISKEIQYF.

The V gene is TRBV28, the J gene TRBJ2-7; possibly TRBD2 for D (5 bases). The CDR3 contains 12 residues. The V gene lost 8 bases and the J gene lost 5 bases, with 13 bases spanning the gap. Germline V lookup: CDR1 MDHEN, CDR2 SYDVKM. CDR3 in DNA: TGTGCCAGCCTCGGGATCTTCAACGAGCAGTACTTC. This sequence encodes CASLGIFNEQYF.

This clone has ten or more counts. The chain has TRBV5-1 and TRBJ1-1, with D perhaps matching TRBD1 (6 bases). Germline CDR1 is SGHRS and CDR2 is YFSETQ. The CDR3 covers 13 residues. V was trimmed by 5 bases and J by 1 base, leaving 9 bases between them. In DNA, the CDR3 is TGCGCCAGCAGAGGGGGGGGGAACACTGAAGCTTTCTTT. Its protein product is CASRGGGNTEAFF.

CDR3 protein: CASSLAGAETQYF. DNA of the CDR3: TGTGCCAGCAGCTTGGCCGGAGCGGAGACCCAGTACTTC. The chain is built from TRBV5-4 and TRBJ2-5; no clear D gene. Trimming pared 0 bases from V and 5 bases from J, leaving 8 bases between. Germline V gene data show CDR1 as SGHNT and CDR2 as YYREEE (reference sequence). The CDR3 length is 13 residues.

The chain links TRBV7-8 to TRBJ1-2; D might be TRBD1 (5 bases). The CDR3 covers 15 residues. V lost 5 bases to trimming and J lost 9 bases, with 22 bases between them. In germline, CDR1 is SGHVS, CDR2 FQNEAQ. CDR3 bases: TGTGCCAGCAGCCCTAATCACCCAGGGATAGATAGCTACACCTTC. The encoded protein is CASSPNHPGIDSYTF.

This rearrangement joins TRBV2 to TRBJ2-5, with D perhaps matching TRBD2 (6 bases). Matching the DNA end better, TRBJ2-7 makes the J call doubtful. The CDR3 is made up of 16 amino acids. Germline lookup yields CDR1 SNHLY and CDR2 FYNNEI. The CDR3 protein is CASSELGRLYRYEQYF. The CDR3 DNA sequence: TGTGCCAGCAGTGAATTGGGGAGGCTCTACCGCTACGAGCAGTACTTC.

Concerning this clone: One end of the junction varies from germline; a read error may be responsible. The chain couples TRBV7-9 to TRBJ2-2; TRBD2 aligns across 8 bases. The CDR3 extends over 17 amino acids. Germline assignment: CDR1 SEHNR and CDR2 FQNEAQ (reference sequence). DNA of the CDR3: TGTTCCAGCAGCGTCCAACTGGGACTAGGGGTTGCCGGGGAGCTGTTTTTT. Encoded protein: CSSSVQLGLGVAGELFF.

A single count supports this clone. The gene calls are TRBV6-4 and TRBJ2-1; TRBD2 matches at 10 bases. V lost 5 bases, J lost 8 bases, and 6 bases stayed unmatched. The germline CDR1 and CDR2 sequences are MRHNA and SNTAGT. There are 14 residues in the CDR3. For the CDR3, the DNA is TGTGCCAGCAGTCGGAGCGGGGGGGCTCATGAGCAGTTCTTC. Protein sequence: CASSRSGGAHEQFF.

A remark on this clone: The same CDR3 can be traced to other DNA sequences in this sample. V is TRBV7-2 and J is TRBJ2-1; 12 bases match TRBD2. Trimming at V came to 6 bases and at J to 0 bases, leaving 0 bases not matched to a gene. Per the germline V gene, CDR1 is SGHTA and CDR2 is FQGNSA. This CDR3 comprises 15 residues. CDR3: CASRLAGGSYNEQFF. The CDR3 nucleotides read TGTGCCAGCAGACTAGCGGGGGGCTCCTACAATGAGCAGTTCTTC.